The rows below give T cell receptor beta chains drawn from one sample of a study of blood T cell repertoires in COVID-19. Sequenced by immunoSEQ multiplex PCR; TCRdb stores in-frame clones only, minus some. The sample has fewer than 200,000 clones; roughly 89% are singletons. Specimen: peripheral blood. These receptors all come from a woman aged 45-65 years with acute or convalescent COVID-19. Both conserved end residues are part of each CDR3. A D gene is named only where the DNA matches it firmly. The size of a clone is reported for some rows only, either as once, few or many, or as a class for expanded clones.

TRBD1,TRBJ2-3,14,TRBV6-5,.,CASSRDRVEDTQYF,TGTGCCAGCAGCCGAGACAGGGTGGAAGATACGCAGTATTTT
.,TRBJ2-5,14,TRBV30,.,CAWERGAGQETQYF,TGTGCCTGGGAAAGGGGCGCGGGGCAAGAGACCCAGTACTTC
TRBD1,TRBJ2-3,12,TRBV6-5,.,CASSQGADTQYF,TGTGCCAGCAGCCAGGGGGCAGATACGCAGTATTTT
.,TRBJ2-2,13,TRBV12-3/TRBV12-4,.,CASGNTNTGELFF,TGTGCCAGCGGCAACACGAACACCGGGGAGCTGTTTTTT
TRBD2,TRBJ2-1,16,TRBV9,.,CASSYLSSGGYNEQFF,TGTGCCAGCAGCTACTTGTCAAGCGGGGGTTACAATGAGCAGTTCTTC
.,TRBJ2-1,15,TRBV15,.,CATSRELGGGNEQFF,TGTGCCACCAGCAGAGAATTGGGAGGCGGGAATGAGCAGTTCTTC
TRBD1,TRBJ1-1,13,TRBV2,few,CASGTERNTEAFF,TGTGCCAGCGGGACAGAGAGGAACACTGAAGCTTTCTTT
.,TRBJ2-3,15,TRBV11-3,.,CASSYGTPSTDTQYF,TGTGCCAGCAGCTATGGGACACCTAGCACAGATACGCAGTATTTT
TRBD2,TRBJ2-5,11,TRBV20-1,.,CSGAGGETQYF,TGCAGTGGTGCGGGGGGAGAGACCCAGTACTTC
.,TRBJ2-1,15,TRBV12-1,.,CASPGFRFPNNEQFF,TGTGCCAGCCCCGGGTTTCGGTTTCCTAACAATGAGCAGTTCTTC
TRBD1,TRBJ2-7,12,TRBV6-5,once,CASSRDRWWQYF,TGTGCCAGCAGTCGGGACAGATGGTGGCAGTACTTC
.,TRBJ1-1,12,TRBV4-1,.,CASTGRNTEAFF,TGCGCTAGCACAGGGCGGAACACTGAAGCTTTCTTT
TRBD2,TRBJ2-1,16,TRBV7-7,.,CASSLGTSGAYNEQFF,TGTGCCAGCAGCCTGGGGACTAGCGGGGCTTACAATGAGCAGTTCTTC
TRBD1,TRBJ2-7,13,TRBV2,.,CASSEGTGVEQYF,TGTGCCAGCAGTGAAGGGACAGGGGTCGAGCAGTACTTC
.,TRBJ1-2,13,TRBV2,.,CASSNADNYGYTF,TGTGCCAGCTCCAATGCGGATAACTATGGCTACACCTTC
TRBD1,TRBJ1-2,16,TRBV18,.,CASSLGQGGTNYGYTF,TGTGCCAGCTCACTGGGACAGGGAGGGACTAACTATGGCTACACCTTC
TRBD1,TRBJ2-2,16,TRBV19,.,CASSMRDREVSGELFF,TGTGCCAGTAGTATGCGGGACAGGGAGGTATCCGGGGAGCTGTTTTTT